The clone carrying this T cell receptor (beta chain) was recorded at least ten times. Its antigen is as yet unknown. It was uncontrolled infection, other autoimmune disease, pregnancy or lactation that excluded patients. Each diagnosis drew on symptoms, thyroxine, TRAb, thyroid ultrasound and orbital computed tomography findings. The data derive from a study of T cells in Graves' hyperthyroidism and ophthalmopathy. General study findings and limits: Blood also carried most thyroid clonotypes expanded above 0.001.

RNA transcripts yielded amplified TCR beta CDR3 regions. In the first-round RT-PCR of the TCR CDR3, the HTBI primer set was used. TCRdb independently ran MiXCR on the multiplex PCR reads; one entry per CDR3 protein. The sample holds around 250,000 distinct CDR3 sequences, roughly 15% seen once. This CDR3 is 14 amino acids long. V gave up 6 bases and J gave up 4 bases, with 19 bases separating them. Germline-derived CDR1 and CDR2 are DFQATT and SNEGSKA (reference sequence). This chain links TRBV20-1 with TRBJ2-7; D is perhaps TRBD1 (6 bases). The sequenced material came from blood. The sequence was collected from a woman between 40 and 50 years old with Graves' hyperthyroidism that later progressed to Graves' ophthalmopathy. In DNA form, the CDR3 reads TGCAGTGCCAAACAGACGGACAGCCCATACGAGCAGTACTTC. Protein product: CSAKQTDSPYEQYF.